The clone carrying this TCR beta chain was observed a single time. Its target is unknown. Sequencing used immunoSEQ multiplex PCR; TCRdb keeps in-frame clones, though not all of them. Among fewer than 90,000 clones listed, over 80% were seen once. This record comes from a study of T cell responses to AZD1222 COVID-19 vaccine. The CDR3 is 20 residues long. Study observations and caveats: Only a handful of AZD1222 recipients, roughly 6 in all, had baseline seropositivity. Of spike-specific TCRs, nearly half reportedly target regions left unmutated in variants. The donors showed a predominance of white British ancestry and of females, with possible underestimation of clonal diversity. Repertoire samples came only from after the peak T cell response.

The starting material was peripheral blood, obtained 28 days after the second AZD1222 dose. The chain combines TRBV21-1 with TRBJ1-6; the DNA was not used to check the table's D call, TRBD1. TRBV21-1 is given as a pseudogene. The sequence was obtained from an adult who received the AZD1222 COVID-19 vaccine. The CDR3 loop is CASSKEMPSSFSSYNSPLHF. CDR3 nucleotides: TGTGCCAGCAGCAAAGAAATGCCTTCCTCTTTCAGCTCCTATAATTCACCCCTCCACTTT.